One sample yielded the 19 T cell receptor beta chains listed below, sequenced in a study of early T cells in non-severe SARS-CoV-2 infection. Each CDR3 protein gets one entry after TCRdb re-called the 5' RACE reads with MiXCR. The sample shows 60,000 or so distinct CDR3 sequences, 10% to 15% of them seen only once. Sequencing used whole blood, obtained at baseline. The receptors were sampled from an adult who was a healthcare worker with PCR-confirmed SARS-CoV-2 infection or an uninfected control (not recorded which).

This clonotype was observed a handful of times. The rearrangement uses TRBV12-3 or TRBV12-4 and TRBJ2-1, with 11 bases identical to TRBD2. The CDR3 contains 14 residues. The V segment lost 6 bases and the J segment 7 bases; nucleotides outside the gene matches: 5. CDR3 in DNA: TGTGCCAGCAGCGGGACTAGCGGTCAAAATGAGCAGTTCTTC. This sequence encodes CASSGTSGQNEQFF.

J is TRBJ2-3 and V is TRBV2, with 8 nucleotides matching TRBD1. J gave up 2 bases and V 7 bases, and 8 bases lay outside the gene matches. This CDR3 has 15 amino acids. CDR1 SNHLY and CDR2 FYNNEI come from the germline V gene. The CDR3 bases are TGTGCCAGCACCGCGGACAGGGCGATCACAGATACGCAGTATTTT. Encoded protein: CASTADRAITDTQYF.

The chain employs TRBV3-1 and TRBJ2-1; 9 nucleotides agree with TRBD1. The CDR3 sequence is 15 residues long. Germline V lookup: CDR1 LGHDT, CDR2 YNNKEL (reference sequence). The V and J ends lost 4 bases and 2 bases, in that order; junction bases with no gene match: 3. CDR3: CASSPTGGPYNEQFF. CDR3 nucleotide sequence: TGTGCCAGCAGCCCTACAGGGGGCCCCTACAATGAGCAGTTCTTC.

This clonotype was counted many times. J is TRBJ2-7 and V is TRBV5-1; no definite D call. Germline loops: CDR1 SGHRS, CDR2 YFSETQ. The ends were cut back, 4 bases at V and 6 bases at J, with 8 bases in the middle. The CDR3 loop spans 11 amino acids. In nucleotides, the CDR3 is TGCGCCAGCAGCAAAGGAGCCGAGCAGTACTTC. Its translation: CASSKGAEQYF.

This clonotype was counted between two and nine times. The V and J genes are TRBV19 and TRBJ2-1; D gene uncertain. V was pared by 1 base and J by 5 bases, with 9 bases between. The germline gives CDR1 LNHDA, CDR2 SQIVND (reference sequence). This CDR3 is built from 14 residues. In nucleotides, the CDR3 is TGTGCCAGTAGTATAGCCTCCACGGACAATGAGCAGTTCTTC. Amino acids: CASSIASTDNEQFF. The full variable domain, completed using reference TRBV19 and TRBJ2-1, is DGGITQSPKYLFRKEGQNVTLSCEQNLNHDAMYWYRQDPGQGLRLIYYSQIVNDFQKGDIAEGYSVSREKKESFPLTVTSAQKNPTAFYLCASSIASTDNEQFFGPGTRLTVL.

The chain combines TRBV7-2 with TRBJ2-2; D not resolved. Trimming removed 3 bases at V and 7 bases at J, with 9 bases between. The CDR3 extends over 13 amino acids. Germline assignment: CDR1 SGHTA and CDR2 FQGNSA. In nucleotides, the CDR3 is TGTGCCAGCAGCTTTCCAGGATTCGGGGAGCTGTTTTTT. Translating gives CASSFPGFGELFF.

This clonotype was counted many times. The chain employs TRBV10-1 and TRBJ2-3; perhaps TRBD2 as D (6 bases). The CDR3 has 15 residues. Germline CDR1 is WNHNN and CDR2 is SYGVQD (reference sequence). Between the trimmed V and J ends, which lost 2 bases and 2 bases, there was a span of 11 bases. The CDR3 spells CASSETLAPTDTQYF. CDR3 nucleotides: TGCGCCAGCAGTGAGACGCTAGCGCCCACAGATACGCAGTATTTT.

This clonotype has a handful of counts. CDR3 in amino acids: CASSRGFNTEAFF. CDR3 nucleotide sequence: TGTGCCAGCAGCAGGGGCTTTAACACTGAAGCTTTCTTT. The chain has TRBV14 and TRBJ1-1; D is possibly TRBD1 (5 bases). This CDR3 comprises 13 residues. Trimming took 5 bases from V and 2 from J, leaving 9 bases between them. Germline CDR1 and CDR2: SGHDN and FVKESK.

This clonotype was detected a few times. The genes are TRBV6-5 and TRBJ1-2; no definite D call. The CDR3 spans 13 residues. V was shortened by 6 bases and J by 1 base, with 9 bases between the two germline ends. Germline V gene data show CDR1 as MNHEY and CDR2 as SVGAGI. CDR3 in DNA: TGTGCCAGCAGCTCGAGGGTTAACTATGGCTACACCTTC. This codes for CASSSRVNYGYTF.

A few counts support this clonotype. J is TRBJ2-3 and V is TRBV7-9; 7 bases fit TRBD1. Trimming cost V 5 bases and J 7 bases; bases outside gene matches: 9. There are 14 residues in the CDR3. Germline CDR1 is SEHNR and CDR2 is FQNEAQ (reference sequence). Written as DNA, the CDR3 is TGTGCCAGCAGCCAGAGCGACAGGGTAAATACGCAGTATTTT. It translates to CASSQSDRVNTQYF.

V and J are TRBV20-1 and TRBJ2-3; D unresolved. This CDR3 is built from 12 residues. Trimming took 5 bases from V and 2 from J, leaving 8 bases between them. Per the germline V gene, CDR1 is DFQATT and CDR2 is SNEGSKA (reference sequence). The CDR3 DNA sequence: TGCAGTGCTCCCAGACCCACAGATACGCAGTATTTT. This translates into CSAPRPTDTQYF.

The chain uses TRBV12-5 and TRBJ2-1; TRBD2 matches at 9 bases. The CDR3 is 15 amino acids. The trim removed 4 bases at V and 8 bases at J, leaving 9 bases unmatched. The germline CDR1 and CDR2 sequences are LGHNT and FRNRAP. CDR3 region: CASGSRTSEVDEQFF. CDR3 nucleotide sequence: TGTGCTAGTGGTTCGCGGACTAGCGAAGTCGATGAGCAGTTCTTC. The whole variable domain, filled in from reference TRBV12-5 and TRBJ2-1, reads DARVTQTPRHKVTEMGQEVTMRCQPILGHNTVFWYRQTMMQGLELLAYFRNRAPLDDSGMPKDRFSAEMPDATLATLKIQPSEPRDSAVYFCASGSRTSEVDEQFFGPGTRLTVL.

This clonotype was counted ten times or more. This rearrangement joins TRBV6-6 to TRBJ1-2; TRBD1 aligns across 7 bases. CDR1 and CDR2 from the germline V gene are MNHNY and SVGAGI (reference sequence). The CDR3 totals 14 residues. V dropped 6 bases and J dropped 5; count of bases not matched to a gene: 9. CDR3 DNA sequence: TGTGCCAGCAGAAACGGAGGGACAGATTATGGCTACACCTTC. This codes for CASRNGGTDYGYTF.

This chain links TRBV7-8 with TRBJ2-1, with 9 bases fitting TRBD1. With V trimmed by 10 bases and J by 3 bases, 7 bases remained unmatched. There are 14 residues in the CDR3. Germline V lookup: CDR1 SGHVS, CDR2 FQNEAQ. As DNA, the CDR3 is TGTGCCACACAACAGACAGGGGGCTACAATGAGCAGTTCTTC. Protein sequence: CATQQTGGYNEQFF.

CDR3 residues: CASSDVSSYNEQFF. The CDR3 DNA sequence: TGTGCCAGCAGTGATGTCAGCTCCTACAATGAGCAGTTCTTC. This rearrangement joins TRBV2 to TRBJ2-1, with unresolved D. Germline CDR1 and CDR2: SNHLY and FYNNEI. The V end lost 3 bases, the J end lost 0 bases, and 6 bases lay between the germline ends. The CDR3 runs 14 residues.

V gene TRBV12-3 or TRBV12-4 combines with J gene TRBJ2-7; D perhaps matches TRBD1 (5 bases). The length of the CDR3 is 15 residues. V lost 4 bases and J 1 base, leaving 14 bases between the germline ends. The CDR3 reads CASSSRVQGSYEQYF. DNA of the CDR3: TGTGCCAGCAGTTCTAGGGTCCAGGGATCCTACGAGCAGTACTTC.

Many counts were recorded for this clonotype. The gene calls are TRBV12-3 or TRBV12-4 and TRBJ2-7, with D unresolved. Between the trimmed V and J ends, which lost 6 bases and 2 bases, there was a span of 11 bases. The CDR3 length is 13 residues. In DNA, the CDR3 is TGTGCCAGCAGCCTCGGGCTTACCTACGAGCAGTACTTC. This encodes CASSLGLTYEQYF.

The V and J genes are TRBV29-1 and TRBJ1-1; possible D gene TRBD1, 6 bases. Trimming cost V 7 bases and J 5 bases, with 14 bases left between them. The length of the CDR3 is 12 residues. Germline CDR1 is SQVTM and CDR2 is ANQGSEA. CDR3 DNA: TGCAGCGCGTCAGGGGTTGGGACTGAAGCTTTCTTT. Encoded protein: CSASGVGTEAFF.

The chain uses TRBV6-1 and TRBJ2-2; TRBD1 might be the D (6 bases). Trimming shortened V by 6 bases and J by 0 bases, and 11 bases separated the two germline ends. CDR1 is MNHNS and CDR2 is SASEGT in the germline V gene. The CDR3 runs to 15 residues. CDR3 nucleotides: TGTGCCAGCAGGGATGGACAGACGAACACCGGGGAGCTGTTTTTT. Protein sequence: CASRDGQTNTGELFF.